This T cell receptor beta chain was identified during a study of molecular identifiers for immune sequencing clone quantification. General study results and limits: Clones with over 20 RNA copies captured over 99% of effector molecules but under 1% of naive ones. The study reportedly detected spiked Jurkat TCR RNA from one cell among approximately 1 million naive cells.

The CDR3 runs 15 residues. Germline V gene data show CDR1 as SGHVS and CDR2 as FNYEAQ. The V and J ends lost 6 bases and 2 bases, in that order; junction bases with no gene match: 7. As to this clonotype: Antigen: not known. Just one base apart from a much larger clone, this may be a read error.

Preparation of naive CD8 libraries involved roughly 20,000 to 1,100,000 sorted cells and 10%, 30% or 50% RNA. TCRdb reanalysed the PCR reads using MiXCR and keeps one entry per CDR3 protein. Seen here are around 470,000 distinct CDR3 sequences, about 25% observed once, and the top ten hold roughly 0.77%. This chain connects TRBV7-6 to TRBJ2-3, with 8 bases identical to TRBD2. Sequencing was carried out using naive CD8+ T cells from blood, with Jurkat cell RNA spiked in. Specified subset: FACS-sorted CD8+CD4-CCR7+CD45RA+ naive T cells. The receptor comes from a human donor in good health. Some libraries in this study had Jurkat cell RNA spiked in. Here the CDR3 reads CASRPTSGNTDTQYF. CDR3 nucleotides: TGTGCCAGCAGGCCTACTAGCGGAAACACAGATACGCAGTATTTT.